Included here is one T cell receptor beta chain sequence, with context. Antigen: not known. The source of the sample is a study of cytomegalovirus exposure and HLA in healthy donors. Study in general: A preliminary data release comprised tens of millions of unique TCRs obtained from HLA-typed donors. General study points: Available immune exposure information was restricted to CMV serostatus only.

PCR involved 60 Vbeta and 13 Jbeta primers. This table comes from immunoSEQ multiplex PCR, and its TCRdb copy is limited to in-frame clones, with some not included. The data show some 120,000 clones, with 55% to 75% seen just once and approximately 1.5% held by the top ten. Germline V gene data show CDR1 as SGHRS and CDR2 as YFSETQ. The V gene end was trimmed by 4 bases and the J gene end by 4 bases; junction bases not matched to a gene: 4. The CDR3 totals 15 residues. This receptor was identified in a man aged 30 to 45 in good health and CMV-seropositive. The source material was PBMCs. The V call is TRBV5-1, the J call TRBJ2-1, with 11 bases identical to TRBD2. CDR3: CASSPLAGGYNEQFF. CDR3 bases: TGCGCCAGCAGCCCTCTAGCGGGAGGATACAATGAGCAGTTCTTC. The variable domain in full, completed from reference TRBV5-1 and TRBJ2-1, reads KAGVTQTPRYLIKTRGQQVTLSCSPISGHRSVSWYQQTPGQGLQFLFEYFSETQRNKGNFPGRFSGRQFSNSRSEMNVSTLELGDSALYLCASSPLAGGYNEQFFGPGTRLTVL.